The present T cell receptor beta chain was sequenced within a study of breast tumors, draining lymph nodes, adjacent tissues. Study-wide points: The data were judged consistent with most tumor T cells coming from lymph node and expanding in tumor. The lymph node origin of tumor T cells was framed as consistent with a hypothesis, not demonstrated. Luminal-like breast cancer showed significantly higher tumor–nontumor repertoire similarity than basal-like.

The CDR3 covers 17 residues. Germline CDR1 reads SEHNR; CDR2 reads FQNEAQ (reference sequence). After removal of 3 bases from V and 1 base from J, the junction contained 7 bases not matched to a gene. Breast cancer patients provided tissue from their axillary draining lymph nodes. Via MiXCR, TCRdb re-called the multiplex PCR reads, giving one row per CDR3 protein. The sample carries some 250,000 distinct CDR3 sequences, about 34% recorded once. This clonotype has a count of ten or more. Its antigen is unidentified. Material for sequencing was axillary lymph node tissue. The chain uses TRBV7-9 and TRBJ2-1, with 9 bases lining up with TRBD2. The source of this sequence is a female donor with breast cancer. Some clones in this sample may be carry-over from other donors' samples. The CDR3 loop reads CASSFTLAGASYNEQFF. The DNA of the CDR3 is TGTGCCAGCAGCTTTACTTTAGCGGGAGCATCCTACAATGAGCAGTTCTTC.